The 21 T cell receptor beta chains below were found in one sample sequenced in a study of CD8 T cells in ankylosing spondylitis. Study-wide results and limits: Blood from ankylosing spondylitis patients appeared to carry a characteristic roughly 8-variant TCR beta motif.

For these TCRs, the target antigens are not known. TCRdb re-derived calls from the 5' RACE reads in MiXCR, one entry per CDR3 protein. The sample yields some 700,000 distinct CDR3 sequences, around a fifth seen once. The sequenced material came from blood, either unsorted or a sorted T cell fraction (not recorded which). The receptors derive from a male donor with ankylosing spondylitis.

This clonotype showed up just a few times. The gene calls are TRBV2 and TRBJ2-7; 12 positions match TRBD2. Germline CDR1 SNHLY, CDR2 FYNNEI. CDR3 size: 16 residues. Trimming took 6 bases from V and 4 from J; bases not matched to a gene: 10. CDR3: CASSPRLAGDPYEQYF. The CDR3, as DNA: TGTGCCAGCAGCCCGCGACTAGCGGGAGATCCTTACGAGCAGTACTTC.

The chain employs TRBV7-3 and TRBJ2-1; D gene ambiguous. The germline V gene has CDR1 SGHTA and CDR2 FQGTGA. Trimming shortened V by 8 bases and J by 5 bases, and 13 bases separated the two germline ends. The length of the CDR3 is 13 residues. In DNA form, the CDR3 reads TGTGCCAGCCTGGCCGCGAACAACAATGAGCAGTTCTTC. Protein: CASLAANNNEQFF.

V is TRBV10-3 and J is TRBJ2-7, with D possibly TRBD1 on 6 matching bases. The CDR3 length is 13 residues. Trimming left V 10 bases short and J 2 bases short, with 15 bases between. The germline gives CDR1 ENHRY, CDR2 SYGVKD. The DNA of the CDR3 is TGTGCCACGAAGCCGGGACAAACCTACGAGCAGTACTTC. Translated, it gives CATKPGQTYEQYF.

The genes are TRBV25-1 and TRBJ2-3; D assignment may be TRBD1 or TRBD2 (5 bases each). The CDR3 totals 14 residues. V was shortened by 1 base and J by 5 bases, with 10 bases between the two germline ends. CDR1 and CDR2 (germline): MGHDK, SYGVNS. The CDR3: CASSESTRGDTQYF. The CDR3 nucleotides read TGTGCCAGCAGTGAATCCACTAGGGGAGATACGCAGTATTTT.

The chain uses TRBV10-3 and TRBJ1-1, with TRBD1 matching 8 bases. The CDR3 is 14 residues long. The V gene's germline CDR1 is ENHRY and CDR2 SYGVKD. V was pared by 10 bases and J by 4 bases, with 11 bases of the junction left unmatched. The CDR3 region has the DNA TGTGCCACCTCTACCGGGACAGGTGGCACTGAAGCTTTCTTT. Encoded protein: CATSTGTGGTEAFF.

This rearrangement joins TRBV11-2 to TRBJ2-5; 7 nucleotides agree with TRBD2. CDR3 length equals 15 residues. Germline V gene lookup returns CDR1 SGHAT and CDR2 FQNNGV. V lost 0 bases and J lost 5; bases outside the gene matches: 6. The CDR3 DNA sequence: TGTGCCAGCAGCTTAGAAACCGGGGGGTGGGAGACCCAGTACTTC. Its protein is CASSLETGGWETQYF.

The rearrangement links TRBV9 to TRBJ2-2, with 7 bases that match TRBD2. CDR1 is SGDLS and CDR2 is YYNGEE in the germline V gene. The CDR3 has 15 residues. V trimming: 6 bases; J trimming: 1 base; junction bases outside the gene matches: 6. In DNA form, the CDR3 reads TGTGCCAGCAATGTGTGGGGGGGGAACACCGGGGAGCTGTTTTTT. It yields the protein CASNVWGGNTGELFF.

This clonotype showed up many times. The CDR3 spells CSARDPFPDTQYF. The CDR3 DNA reads as TGCAGTGCTAGAGATCCTTTCCCAGATACGCAGTATTTT. This rearrangement joins TRBV20-1 to TRBJ2-3; D ambiguous. Trimming stripped 0 bases from V and 4 bases from J, with 8 bases between. The CDR3 spans 13 residues. Germline lookup yields CDR1 DFQATT and CDR2 SNEGSKA (reference sequence).

This clonotype was recorded at least ten times. One end of the junction is discordant with germline, which a read error may explain. The rearrangement joins TRBV12-3 or TRBV12-4 to TRBJ2-3; D ambiguous. This CDR3 has 14 residues. The chain's CDR3 is CASSLDGGTDTQYF. The CDR3 DNA follows: TGTGCCAGCAGCTTAGATGGCGGCACAGATACGCAGTATTTT.

This clonotype has just a few counts. The rearrangement uses TRBV30 and TRBJ2-7; possibly TRBD2 for D (5 bases). Germline CDR1 is GTSNPN and CDR2 is SVGIG (reference sequence). Trimming pared 5 bases from V and 1 base from J, leaving 18 bases between. The CDR3 extends over 15 amino acids. The CDR3 reads CAWARGLTTSYEQYF. CDR3 coding DNA: TGTGCCTGGGCCCGGGGTCTAACTACTTCCTACGAGCAGTACTTC.

In this sample, this clonotype turned up a few times. In nucleotides, the CDR3 is TGCGCCAGCAGCCCCCGGAGTAGCGGAGCGCAAGAGACCCAGTACTTC. Protein sequence: CASSPRSSGAQETQYF. The chain carries TRBV5-1 and TRBJ2-5, with D possibly being TRBD2 (6 bases). V gave up 4 bases and J gave up 2 bases, with 18 bases separating them. Germline loops: CDR1 SGHRS, CDR2 YFSETQ. This CDR3 spans 16 amino acids.

The sample holds many counts of this clonotype. The chain joins TRBV12-3 or TRBV12-4 to TRBJ1-6, with D hard to call. This CDR3 spans 12 amino acids. With 5 bases removed from V and 7 bases from J, the gap between germline ends came to 6 bases. Here the CDR3 DNA reads TGTGCCAGCAGTACCCAGAATTCACCCCTCCACTTT. Translation: CASSTQNSPLHF.

V usage is TRBV27 and J usage is TRBJ2-4; TRBD1 is a possible D gene (5 bases). The CDR3 spans 15 residues. V was trimmed by 6 bases and J by 0 bases, leaving 12 bases between them. Germline CDR1 MNHEY, CDR2 SMNVEV (reference sequence). The CDR3 loop is CASRPPGSAKNIQYF. CDR3 nucleotide sequence: TGTGCCAGCAGACCCCCAGGGTCAGCCAAAAACATTCAGTACTTC.

The chain employs TRBV4-1 and TRBJ2-1; tentatively, D is TRBD2 (6 bases). The length of the CDR3 is 13 residues. Deletions cut 6 bases from V and 7 bases from J, with 13 bases between. Germline V lookup: CDR1 MGHRA, CDR2 YSYEKL. CDR3 bases: TGCGCCAGCAGTCCGGGACTTCTAAATGAGCAGTTCTTC. Its protein product is CASSPGLLNEQFF.

The genes are TRBV5-1 and TRBJ2-1; D is perhaps TRBD1 (5 bases). This CDR3 has 15 residues. V lost 0 bases and J lost 4, with 11 bases in between. The germline gives CDR1 SGHRS, CDR2 YFSETQ. CDR3 protein: CASSLADSTYNEQFF. CDR3 nucleotide sequence: TGCGCCAGCAGCTTGGCCGACAGTACATACAATGAGCAGTTCTTC.

The chain uses TRBV12-3 or TRBV12-4 and TRBJ1-1, with D unclear. The CDR3 length is 13 residues. The V and J ends lost 5 bases and 4 bases respectively, with 11 bases between them. The CDR3 loop reads CASSPAQPTEAFF. Here the CDR3 DNA reads TGTGCCAGCAGTCCCGCTCAACCCACTGAAGCTTTCTTT.

The chain is built from TRBV4-1 and TRBJ2-7; 7 bases are a match to TRBD1. The CDR3 runs 16 residues. The ends lost 3 bases at V and 7 bases at J; junction bases unmatched: 15. Germline-derived CDR1 and CDR2 are MGHRA and YSYEKL. The CDR3 coding sequence is TGCGCCAGCAGCCACGCCCGACAGGGAGCTACGGGGGAGCAGTACTTC. Its translation: CASSHARQGATGEQYF.

The sample holds a few counts of this clonotype. The rearrangement uses TRBV9 and TRBJ2-2, with 9 bases aligning to TRBD2. The length of the CDR3 is 15 residues. Trimming took 7 bases from V and 4 from J; bases not matched to a gene: 8. Per the germline V gene, CDR1 is SGDLS and CDR2 is YYNGEE. The CDR3 loop reads CASGGGLAFTGELFF. DNA for the CDR3: TGTGCCAGCGGGGGGGGACTAGCATTCACCGGGGAGCTGTTTTTT.

This rearrangement joins TRBV28 to TRBJ2-7; 7 nucleotides match TRBD2. This CDR3 region has 16 residues. Trimming took 6 bases from V and 4 from J; bases not matched to a gene: 15. Looked up from germline, CDR1 is MDHEN and CDR2 is SYDVKM. The CDR3 reads CASSNPQGGAGYEQYF. CDR3 bases: TGTGCCAGCAGCAACCCCCAGGGAGGGGCGGGTTACGAGCAGTACTTC.

The gene calls are TRBV7-9 and TRBJ1-6, with D hard to call. With 1 base removed from V and 6 bases from J, the gap between germline ends came to 7 bases. Looked up from germline, CDR1 is SEHNR and CDR2 is FQNEAQ (reference sequence). The CDR3 is made up of 14 amino acids. The CDR3 region is CASSLEGFNSPLHF. CDR3 nucleotides: TGTGCCAGCAGCTTAGAGGGCTTTAATTCACCCCTCCACTTT.

The DNA for the CDR3 is TGTGCCAGCAGTTACCACGGCACCGGGGAGCTGTTTTTT. Its translation is CASSYHGTGELFF. The chain joins TRBV6-5 to TRBJ2-2; no firm D call. Between the trimmed V and J ends, which lost 2 bases and 4 bases, there was a span of 5 bases. This CDR3 has 13 residues. The V gene's germline CDR1 is MNHEY and CDR2 SVGAGI.